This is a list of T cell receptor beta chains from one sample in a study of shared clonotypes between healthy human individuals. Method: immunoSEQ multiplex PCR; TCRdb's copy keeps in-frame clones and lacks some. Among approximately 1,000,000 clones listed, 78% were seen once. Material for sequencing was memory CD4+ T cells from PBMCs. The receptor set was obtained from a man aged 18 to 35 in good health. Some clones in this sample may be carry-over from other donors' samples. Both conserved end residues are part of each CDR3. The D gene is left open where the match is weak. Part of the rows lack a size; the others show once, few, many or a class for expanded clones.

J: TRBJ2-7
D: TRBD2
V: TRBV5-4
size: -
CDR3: CASSESGTSSYEQYF
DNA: TGTGCCAGCAGCGAGAGCGGGACTAGCTCCTACGAGCAGTACTTC

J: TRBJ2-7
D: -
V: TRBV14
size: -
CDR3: CASSQDSSYEQYF
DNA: TGTGCCAGCAGCCAAGATAGCTCCTACGAGCAGTACTTC

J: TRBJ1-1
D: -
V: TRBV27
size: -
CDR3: CASRSNRNTEAFF
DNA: TGTGCCAGCAGATCAAATAGGAACACTGAAGCTTTCTTT

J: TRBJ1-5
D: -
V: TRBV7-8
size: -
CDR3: CASSLHLTLQPQHF
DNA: TGTGCCAGCAGCTTACATTTGACACTTCAGCCCCAGCATTTT

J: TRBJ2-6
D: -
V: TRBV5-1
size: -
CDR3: CASSLMGLSGANVLTF
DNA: TGCGCCAGCAGCCTCATGGGACTCTCTGGGGCCAACGTCCTGACTTTC

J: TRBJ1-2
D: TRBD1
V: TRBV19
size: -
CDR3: CASMGTGARGYTF
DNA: TGTGCCAGTATGGGGACAGGGGCCCGGGGCTACACCTTC

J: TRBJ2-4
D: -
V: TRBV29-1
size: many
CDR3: CSVVISSGIQYF
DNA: TGCAGCGTTGTTATATCGAGTGGCATTCAGTACTTC

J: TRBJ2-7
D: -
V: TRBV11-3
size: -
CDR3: CASSLGGSDANEQYF
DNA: TGTGCCAGCAGCCTAGGGGGTAGCGATGCCAACGAGCAGTACTTC

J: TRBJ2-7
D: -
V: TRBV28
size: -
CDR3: CASSRIQVGPYEQYF
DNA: TGTGCCAGCAGTAGGATACAGGTGGGACCTTACGAGCAGTACTTC

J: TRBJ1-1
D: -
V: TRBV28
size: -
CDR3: CASSSGTKTSTEAFF
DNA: TGTGCCAGCAGTTCTGGGACTAAAACCAGCACTGAAGCTTTCTTT

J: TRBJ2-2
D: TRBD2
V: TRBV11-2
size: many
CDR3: CASSPLTAGGPVGELFF
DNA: TGTGCCAGCAGCCCTCTAACAGCGGGAGGGCCTGTCGGGGAGCTGTTTTTT

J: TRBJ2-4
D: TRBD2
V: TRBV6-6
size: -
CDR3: CASSMTGLAGVQYF
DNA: TGTGCCAGCAGCATGACCGGACTAGCGGGAGTTCAGTACTTC

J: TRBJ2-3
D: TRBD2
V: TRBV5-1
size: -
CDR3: CASSWVTSGIPTDTQYF
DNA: TGCGCCAGCAGCTGGGTGACTAGCGGGATTCCCACAGATACGCAGTATTTT

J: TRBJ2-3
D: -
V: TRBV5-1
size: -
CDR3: CASSLYSDTQYF
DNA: TGCGCCAGCAGCTTGTATTCAGATACGCAGTATTTT

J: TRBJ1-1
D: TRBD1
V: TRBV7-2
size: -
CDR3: CASSPFGQGASTEAFF
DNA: TGTGCCAGCAGCCCATTTGGACAGGGGGCGAGCACTGAAGCTTTCTTT

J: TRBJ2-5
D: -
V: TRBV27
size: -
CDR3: CASSSDLRGRKETQYF
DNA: TGTGCCAGCAGCAGCGACCTCCGAGGGCGAAAGGAGACCCAGTACTTC

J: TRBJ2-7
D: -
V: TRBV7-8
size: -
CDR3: CASSLVGGSYDEQYF
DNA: TGTGCCAGCAGCTTAGTGGGTGGGAGTTACGACGAGCAGTACTTC

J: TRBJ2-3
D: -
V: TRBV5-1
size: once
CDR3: CASSLADSTDTQYF
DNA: TGCGCCAGCAGCTTGGCCGATTCCACAGATACGCAGTATTTT

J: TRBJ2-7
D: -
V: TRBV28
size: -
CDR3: CASSLGGTVPYEQYF
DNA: TGTGCCAGCAGTTTGGGCGGGACTGTACCCTACGAGCAGTACTTC

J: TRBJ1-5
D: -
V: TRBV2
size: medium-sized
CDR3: CASSGQYSNQPQHF
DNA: TGTGCCAGCAGCGGACAGTATAGCAATCAGCCCCAGCATTTT

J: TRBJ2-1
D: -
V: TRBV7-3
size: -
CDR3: CASSAGPVPSYDEQFF
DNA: TGTGCCAGCAGCGCCGGACCCGTACCCTCCTACGATGAGCAGTTCTTC

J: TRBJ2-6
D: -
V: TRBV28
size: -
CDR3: CASRYSGANVLTF
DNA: TGTGCCAGCAGGTACTCTGGGGCCAACGTCCTGACTTTC

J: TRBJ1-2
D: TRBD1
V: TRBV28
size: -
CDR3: CASSLVNSRGPGYTF
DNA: TGTGCCAGCAGTCTCGTCAATTCCAGGGGGCCTGGCTACACCTTC

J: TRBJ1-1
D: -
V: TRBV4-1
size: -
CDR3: CASSQRSSTEAFF
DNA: TGCGCCAGCAGCCAAAGATCCTCCACTGAAGCTTTCTTT

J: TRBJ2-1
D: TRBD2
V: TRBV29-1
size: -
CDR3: CSVEVRPGGWNEQFF
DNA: TGCAGCGTTGAAGTTCGGCCGGGAGGGTGGAATGAGCAGTTCTTC

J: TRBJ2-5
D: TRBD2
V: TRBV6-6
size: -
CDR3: CASSGLAGESGETQYF
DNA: TGTGCCAGTTCAGGGCTAGCGGGAGAATCTGGAGAGACCCAGTACTTC

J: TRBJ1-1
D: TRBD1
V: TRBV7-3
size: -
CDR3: CASSTTGDQATEAFF
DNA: TGTGCCAGCAGCACAACAGGGGATCAGGCCACTGAAGCTTTCTTT

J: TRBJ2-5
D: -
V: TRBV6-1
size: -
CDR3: CASSVWGQQETQYF
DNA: TGTGCCAGCAGTGTTTGGGGGCAGCAAGAGACCCAGTACTTC

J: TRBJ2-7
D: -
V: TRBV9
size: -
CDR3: CASSVGTTLGEQYF
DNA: TGTGCCAGCAGCGTAGGGACGACCTTGGGTGAGCAGTACTTC

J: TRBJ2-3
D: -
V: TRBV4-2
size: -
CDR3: CASSQDPRTDTQYF
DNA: TGTGCCAGCAGCCAAGACCCTAGGACAGATACGCAGTATTTT

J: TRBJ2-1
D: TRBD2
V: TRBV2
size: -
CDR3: CASRRTSGSNEQFF
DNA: TGTGCCAGCAGGCGGACTAGCGGGAGTAATGAGCAGTTCTTC

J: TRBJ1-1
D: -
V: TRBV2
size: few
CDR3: CASSESPGGRRAFF
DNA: TGTGCCAGCAGTGAAAGTCCAGGAGGAAGAAGGGCTTTCTTT

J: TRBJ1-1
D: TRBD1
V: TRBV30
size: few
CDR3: CAWSPTRVGQGAFF
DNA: TGTGCCTGGAGTCCCACGCGGGTAGGACAGGGCGCTTTCTTT

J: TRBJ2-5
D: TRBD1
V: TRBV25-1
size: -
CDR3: CASSELGTGYNRETQYF
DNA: TGTGCCAGCAGTGAATTGGGGACAGGGTACAACCGAGAGACCCAGTACTTC

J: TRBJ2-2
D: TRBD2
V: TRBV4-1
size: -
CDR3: CASSQGLGLAGKHANTGELFF
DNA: TGCGCCAGCAGCCAGGGGTTAGGACTAGCGGGAAAGCACGCGAACACCGGGGAGCTGTTTTTT

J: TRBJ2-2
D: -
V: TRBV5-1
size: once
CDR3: CASSLRQDTGELFF
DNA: TGCGCCAGCAGCTTAAGACAGGACACCGGGGAGCTGTTTTTT

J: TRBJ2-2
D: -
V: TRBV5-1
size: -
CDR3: CASSADPRDTGELFF
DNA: TGCGCCAGCAGCGCGGACCCGCGAGACACCGGGGAGCTGTTTTTT

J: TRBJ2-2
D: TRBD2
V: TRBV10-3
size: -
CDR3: CAIRGTRDTGELFF
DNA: TGTGCCATCAGGGGGACTAGGGACACCGGGGAGCTGTTTTTT

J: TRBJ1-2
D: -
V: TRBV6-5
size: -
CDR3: CASSYSTGGAGGYTF
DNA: TGTGCCAGCAGTTACTCTACCGGGGGCGCGGGTGGCTACACCTTC

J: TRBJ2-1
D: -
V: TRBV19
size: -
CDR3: CASSRRESYNEQFF
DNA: TGTGCCAGTAGTCGGCGGGAATCCTACAATGAGCAGTTCTTC

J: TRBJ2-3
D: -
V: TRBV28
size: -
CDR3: CASRLGTSTDTQYF
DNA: TGTGCCAGCCGCTTGGGGACTAGCACAGATACGCAGTATTTT

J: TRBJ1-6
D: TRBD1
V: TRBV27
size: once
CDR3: CASSLGSQGNSPLHF
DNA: TGTGCCAGCAGTCTAGGGTCACAGGGGAATTCACCCCTCCACTTT

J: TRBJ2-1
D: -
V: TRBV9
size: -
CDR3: CASSGGLGSGEQFF
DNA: TGTGCCAGCAGCGGGGGTTTAGGGAGCGGTGAGCAGTTCTTC

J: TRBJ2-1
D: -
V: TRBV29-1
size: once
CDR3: CSVQRTALDEQFF
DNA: TGCAGCGTTCAGAGGACGGCTTTGGATGAGCAGTTCTTC

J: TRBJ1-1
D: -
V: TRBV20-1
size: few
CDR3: CSAANTEAFF
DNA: TGCAGTGCTGCGAACACTGAAGCTTTCTTT

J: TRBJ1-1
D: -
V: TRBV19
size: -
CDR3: CASRGRENTEAFF
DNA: TGTGCCAGTAGGGGCAGGGAGAACACTGAAGCTTTCTTT

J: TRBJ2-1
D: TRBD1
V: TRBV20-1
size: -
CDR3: CSATGQGPLF
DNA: TGCAGTGCTACCGGACAGGGTCCCCTCTTC

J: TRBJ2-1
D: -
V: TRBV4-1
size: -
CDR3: CASSQDVGRVGAYYNEQFF
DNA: TGCGCCAGCAGCCAAGATGTGGGTCGCGTGGGGGCGTATTACAATGAGCAGTTCTTC

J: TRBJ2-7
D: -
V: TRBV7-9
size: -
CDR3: CASSLNQGNYEQYF
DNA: TGTGCCAGCAGCTTAAACCAGGGGAACTACGAGCAGTACTTC

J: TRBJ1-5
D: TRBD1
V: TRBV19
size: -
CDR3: CASNRDSYSNQPQHF
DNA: TGTGCCAGTAATCGGGACAGCTATAGCAATCAGCCCCAGCATTTT

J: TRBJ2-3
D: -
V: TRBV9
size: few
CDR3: CASSPLGRASTDTQYF
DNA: TGTGCCAGCAGTCCTCTTGGCCGGGCGAGCACAGATACGCAGTATTTT

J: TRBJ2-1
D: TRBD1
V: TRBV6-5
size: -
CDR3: CASSEQGASWNEQFF
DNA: TGTGCCAGCAGCGAACAGGGGGCAAGTTGGAATGAGCAGTTCTTC

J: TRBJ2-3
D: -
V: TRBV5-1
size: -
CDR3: CASSLALQDTQYF
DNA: TGCGCCAGCAGCTTGGCGCTTCAGGATACGCAGTATTTT

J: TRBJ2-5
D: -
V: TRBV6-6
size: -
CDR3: CASNPNSQGRRETQYF
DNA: TGTGCCAGCAACCCAAATAGCCAGGGAAGGCGAGAGACCCAGTACTTC

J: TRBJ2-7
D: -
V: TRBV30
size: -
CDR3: CAWRRALREPYEQYF
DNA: TGTGCCTGGAGAAGAGCCCTGCGGGAACCTTACGAGCAGTACTTC

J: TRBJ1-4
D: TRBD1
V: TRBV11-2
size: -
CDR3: CASSLAWTGNEKLFF
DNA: TGTGCCAGCAGCTTGGCGTGGACAGGGAATGAAAAACTGTTTTTT

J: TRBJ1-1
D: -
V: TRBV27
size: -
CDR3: CASSLSGGGAEAFF
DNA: TGTGCCAGCAGTTTATCAGGGGGGGGAGCTGAAGCTTTCTTT

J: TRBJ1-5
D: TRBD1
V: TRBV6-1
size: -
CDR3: CASRGTGENQPQHF
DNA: TGTGCCAGCAGGGGGACAGGGGAAAATCAGCCCCAGCATTTT

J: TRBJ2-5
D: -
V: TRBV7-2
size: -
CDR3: CASSLRVRLEGTQYF
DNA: TGTGCCAGCAGCTTACGGGTCCGATTGGAAGGGACCCAGTACTTC

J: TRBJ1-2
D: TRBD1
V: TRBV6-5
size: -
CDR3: CASSYQRTGGYTF
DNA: TGTGCCAGCAGTTACCAAAGGACAGGAGGCTACACCTTC